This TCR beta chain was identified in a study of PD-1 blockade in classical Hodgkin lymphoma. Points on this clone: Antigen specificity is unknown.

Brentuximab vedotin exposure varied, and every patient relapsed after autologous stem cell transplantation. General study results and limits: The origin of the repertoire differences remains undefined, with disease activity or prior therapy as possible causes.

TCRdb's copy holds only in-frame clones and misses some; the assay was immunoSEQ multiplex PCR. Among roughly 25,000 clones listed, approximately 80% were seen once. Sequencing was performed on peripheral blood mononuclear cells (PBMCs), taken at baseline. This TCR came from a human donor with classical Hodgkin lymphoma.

CDR3 loop: CASRRDRTNTGELFF. The CDR3 nucleotides are TGCGCCAGCAGGCGGGACAGGACGAACACCGGGGAGCTGTTTTTT. The chain couples TRBV10-1 to TRBJ2-2, with 8 bases that match TRBD1. The CDR3 contains 15 residues. From germline, CDR1 is WNHNN and CDR2 SYGVQD (reference sequence). The V and J ends lost 6 bases and 0 bases, in that order; junction bases with no gene match: 3.